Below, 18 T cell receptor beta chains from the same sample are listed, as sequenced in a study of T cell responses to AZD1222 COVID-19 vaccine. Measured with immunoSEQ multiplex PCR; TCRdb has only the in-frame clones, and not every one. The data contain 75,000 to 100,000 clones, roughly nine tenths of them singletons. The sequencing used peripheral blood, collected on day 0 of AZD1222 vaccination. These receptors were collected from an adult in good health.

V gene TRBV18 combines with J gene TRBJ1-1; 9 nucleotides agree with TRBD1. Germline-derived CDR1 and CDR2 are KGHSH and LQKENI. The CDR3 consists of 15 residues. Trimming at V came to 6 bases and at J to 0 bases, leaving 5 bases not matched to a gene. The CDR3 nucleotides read TGTGCCAGCTCTCGACAGGGGGATATGAACACTGAAGCTTTCTTT. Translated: CASSRQGDMNTEAFF.

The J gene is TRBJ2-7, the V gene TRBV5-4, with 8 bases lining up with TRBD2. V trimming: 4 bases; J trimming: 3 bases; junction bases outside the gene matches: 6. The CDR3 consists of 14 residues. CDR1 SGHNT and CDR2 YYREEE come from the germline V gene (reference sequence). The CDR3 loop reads CASSPGLGDYEQYF. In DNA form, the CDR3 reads TGTGCCAGCAGCCCGGGACTAGGCGACTACGAGCAGTACTTC.

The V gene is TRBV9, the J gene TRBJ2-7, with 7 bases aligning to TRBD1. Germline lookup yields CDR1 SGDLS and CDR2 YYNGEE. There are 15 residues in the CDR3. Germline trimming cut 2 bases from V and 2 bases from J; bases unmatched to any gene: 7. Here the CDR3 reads CASSVRTGPTYEQYF. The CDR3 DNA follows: TGTGCCAGCAGCGTTAGGACAGGCCCTACCTACGAGCAGTACTTC.

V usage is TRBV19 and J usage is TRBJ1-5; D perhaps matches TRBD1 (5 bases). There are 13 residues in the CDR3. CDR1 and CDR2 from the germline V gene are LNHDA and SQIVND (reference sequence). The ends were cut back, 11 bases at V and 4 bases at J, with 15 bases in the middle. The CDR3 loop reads CAGGEQSNQPQHF. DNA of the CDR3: TGTGCCGGGGGAGAACAGTCTAATCAGCCCCAGCATTTT.

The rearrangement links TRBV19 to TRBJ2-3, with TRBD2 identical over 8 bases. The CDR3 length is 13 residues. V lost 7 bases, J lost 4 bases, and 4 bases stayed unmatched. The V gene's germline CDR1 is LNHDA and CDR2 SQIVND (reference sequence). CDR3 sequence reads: CASTGTRSDTQYF. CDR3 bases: TGTGCCAGTACCGGGACTAGATCAGATACGCAGTATTTT.

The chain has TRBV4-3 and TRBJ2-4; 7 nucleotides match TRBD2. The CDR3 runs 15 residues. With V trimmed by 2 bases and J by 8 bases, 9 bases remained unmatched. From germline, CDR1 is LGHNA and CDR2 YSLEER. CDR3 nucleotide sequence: TGCGCCAGCAGCCAACACTCCGGGAGGTCGGACATTCAGTACTTC. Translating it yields CASSQHSGRSDIQYF.

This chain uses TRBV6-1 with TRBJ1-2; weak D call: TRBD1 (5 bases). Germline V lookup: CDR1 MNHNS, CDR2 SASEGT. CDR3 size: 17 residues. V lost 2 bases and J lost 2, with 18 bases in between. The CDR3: CASSEITLGTQNYGYTF. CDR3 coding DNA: TGTGCCAGCAGTGAAATAACACTCGGGACCCAAAACTATGGCTACACCTTC.

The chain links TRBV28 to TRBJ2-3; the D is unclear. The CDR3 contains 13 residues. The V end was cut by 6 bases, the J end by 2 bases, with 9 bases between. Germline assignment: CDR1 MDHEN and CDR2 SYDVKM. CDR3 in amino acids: CASRSQATDTQYF. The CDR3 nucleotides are TGTGCCAGCAGATCGCAGGCCACAGATACGCAGTATTTT. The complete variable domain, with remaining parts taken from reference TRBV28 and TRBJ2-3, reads DVKVTQSSRYLVKRTGEKVFLECVQDMDHENMFWYRQDPGLGLRLIYFSYDVKMKEKGDIPEGYSVSREKKERFSLILESASTNQTSMYLCASRSQATDTQYFGPGTRLTVL.

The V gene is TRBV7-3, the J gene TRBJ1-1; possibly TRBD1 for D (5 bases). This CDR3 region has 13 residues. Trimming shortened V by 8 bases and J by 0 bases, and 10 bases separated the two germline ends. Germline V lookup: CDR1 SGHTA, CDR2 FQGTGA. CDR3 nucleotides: TGTGCCAGCGCCGGGGGGATGAACACTGAAGCTTTCTTT. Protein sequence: CASAGGMNTEAFF.

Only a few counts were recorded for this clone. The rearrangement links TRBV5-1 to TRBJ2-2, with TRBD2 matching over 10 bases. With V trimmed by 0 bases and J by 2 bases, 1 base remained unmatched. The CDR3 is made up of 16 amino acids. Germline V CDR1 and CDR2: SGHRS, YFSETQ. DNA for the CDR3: TGCGCCAGCAGCTTGGGGACTAGCGGTAACACCGGGGAGCTGTTTTTT. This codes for CASSLGTSGNTGELFF.

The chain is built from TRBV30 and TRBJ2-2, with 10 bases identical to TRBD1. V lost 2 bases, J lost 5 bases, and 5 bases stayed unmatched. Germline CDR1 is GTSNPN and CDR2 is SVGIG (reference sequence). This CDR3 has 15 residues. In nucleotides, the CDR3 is TGTGCCTGGAGTTCGGGACAGGGGAGGACCGGGGAGCTGTTTTTT. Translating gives CAWSSGQGRTGELFF.

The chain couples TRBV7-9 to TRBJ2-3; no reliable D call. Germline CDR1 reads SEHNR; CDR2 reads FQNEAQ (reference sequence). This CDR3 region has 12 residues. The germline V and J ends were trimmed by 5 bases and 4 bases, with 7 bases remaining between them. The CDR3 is CASSLVADTQYF. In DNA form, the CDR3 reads TGTGCCAGCAGCCTAGTAGCAGATACGCAGTATTTT. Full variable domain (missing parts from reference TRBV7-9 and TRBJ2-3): DTGVSQNPRHKITKRGQNVTFRCDPISEHNRLYWYRQTLGQGPEFLTYFQNEAQLEKSRLLSDRFSAERPKGSFSTLEIQRTEQGDSAMYLCASSLVADTQYFGPGTRLTVL.

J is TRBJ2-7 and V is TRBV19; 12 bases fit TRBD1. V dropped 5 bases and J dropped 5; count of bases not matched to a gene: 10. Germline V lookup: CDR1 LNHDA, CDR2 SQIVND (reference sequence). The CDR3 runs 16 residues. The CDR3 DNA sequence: TGTGCCAGTAGTGCGGCCGGGACAGGGGGCTTCCACGAGCAGTACTTC. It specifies CASSAAGTGGFHEQYF.

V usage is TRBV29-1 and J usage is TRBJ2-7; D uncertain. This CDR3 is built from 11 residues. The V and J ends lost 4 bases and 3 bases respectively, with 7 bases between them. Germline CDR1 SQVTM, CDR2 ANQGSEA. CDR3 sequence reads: CSVAADYEQYF. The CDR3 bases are TGCAGCGTTGCCGCGGACTACGAGCAGTACTTC.

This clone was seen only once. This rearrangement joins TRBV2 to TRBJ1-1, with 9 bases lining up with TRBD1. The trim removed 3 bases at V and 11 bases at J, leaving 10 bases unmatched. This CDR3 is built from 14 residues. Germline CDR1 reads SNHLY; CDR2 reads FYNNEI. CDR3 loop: CASSEIGQGLNAFF. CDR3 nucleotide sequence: TGTGCCAGCAGTGAGATTGGACAGGGGTTGAATGCTTTCTTT.

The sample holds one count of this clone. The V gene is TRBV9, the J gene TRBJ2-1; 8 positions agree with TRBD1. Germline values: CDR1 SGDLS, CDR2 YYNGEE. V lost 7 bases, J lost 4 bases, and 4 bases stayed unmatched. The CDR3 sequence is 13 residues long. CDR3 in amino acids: CASGDRSYNEQFF. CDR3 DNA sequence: TGTGCCAGCGGGGACAGGAGTTACAATGAGCAGTTCTTC.

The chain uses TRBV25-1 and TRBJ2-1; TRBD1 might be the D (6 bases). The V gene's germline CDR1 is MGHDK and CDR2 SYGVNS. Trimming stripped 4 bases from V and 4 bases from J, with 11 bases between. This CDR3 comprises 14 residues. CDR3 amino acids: CASSGTVWYNEQFF. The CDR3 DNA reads TGTGCCAGCAGTGGGACAGTTTGGTACAATGAGCAGTTCTTC.

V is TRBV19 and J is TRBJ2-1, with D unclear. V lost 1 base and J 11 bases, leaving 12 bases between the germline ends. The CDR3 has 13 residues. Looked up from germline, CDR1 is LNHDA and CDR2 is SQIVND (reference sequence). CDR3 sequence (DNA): TGTGCCAGTAGTATAGCCATCTGGCGTCAGCAGTTCTTC. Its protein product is CASSIAIWRQQFF.